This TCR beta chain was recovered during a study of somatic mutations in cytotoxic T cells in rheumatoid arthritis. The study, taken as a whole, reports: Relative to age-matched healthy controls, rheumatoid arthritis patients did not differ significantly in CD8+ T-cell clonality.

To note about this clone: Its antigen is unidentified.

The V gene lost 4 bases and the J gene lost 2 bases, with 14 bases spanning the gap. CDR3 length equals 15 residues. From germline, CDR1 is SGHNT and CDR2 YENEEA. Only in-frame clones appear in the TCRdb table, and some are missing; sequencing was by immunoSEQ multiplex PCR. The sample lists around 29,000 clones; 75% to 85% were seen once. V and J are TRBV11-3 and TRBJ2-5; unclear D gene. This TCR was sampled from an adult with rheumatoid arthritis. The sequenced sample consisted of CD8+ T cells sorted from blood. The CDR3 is CASSSFGPLQETQYF. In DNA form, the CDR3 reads TGTGCCAGCAGCTCTTTCGGGCCGTTACAAGAGACCCAGTACTTC.